The source of this TCR beta chain is a study of CXCR3-negative and CXCR3-positive naive CD8 T cells. Broader study findings: Similar TRBV-TRBJ usage was seen in naive cells (both CXCR3-negative and CXCR3-positive), but memory cells differed. More hydrophobic TRB CDR3s were found in CXCR3-positive naive cells than in CXCR3-negative naive cells. CXCR3 expression partially decreased after cryopreservation; most assays used fresh PBMCs.

For this clonotype: Its matching antigen is unknown.

CDR1 is MNHNY, CDR2 SVGAGI, per germline (reference sequence). The CDR3 is made up of 14 amino acids. Naive CD8+ T cells showed a CD45RO-CCR7+CD27+CD95- phenotype. UMI-labeled 5' RACE yielded the TRB cDNA libraries. TCRdb processed the 5' RACE reads again and assigns one entry to each CDR3 protein, with no DNA. The clone table shows about 62,000 distinct CDR3 sequences, with the ten largest holding more than 3.5%. The chain employs TRBV6-6 and TRBJ2-1; without DNA, the TCRdb call of TRBD2 cannot be checked. The specimen sequenced was naive CXCR3- CD8+ T cells from blood. Subset meaning: CD45RO-CCR7+CD27+CD95- naive CD8+ T cells lacking CXCR3 (TNR3-). The receptor's source is a human donor in good health. Some clones in this sample may be carry-over from other donors' samples. This CDR3 is CASSSLEGVDEQFF.